This T cell receptor (beta chain) was sequenced for a study of blood T cell repertoires in COVID-19. Trimming stripped 3 bases from V and 0 bases from J, with 15 bases between. The CDR3 runs 16 residues. Germline-derived CDR1 and CDR2 are SQVTM and ANQGSEA. TCRdb's copy holds only in-frame clones and misses some; the assay was immunoSEQ multiplex PCR. This sample has 250,000 or so clones, with roughly nine tenths found just once. The sequence was collected from a human donor in a cohort exposed to, infected with or recovered from COVID-19 (not recorded which). The donor label of this sample is uncertain. The chain is built from TRBV29-1 and TRBJ1-3; TRBD1 might be the D (5 bases). Sequencing used PBMCs or T cells enriched from blood (not recorded which). CDR3 protein: CSVEAGEPSSGNTIYF. CDR3 bases: TGCAGCGTTGAGGCGGGGGAACCGAGCTCTGGAAACACCATATATTTT.